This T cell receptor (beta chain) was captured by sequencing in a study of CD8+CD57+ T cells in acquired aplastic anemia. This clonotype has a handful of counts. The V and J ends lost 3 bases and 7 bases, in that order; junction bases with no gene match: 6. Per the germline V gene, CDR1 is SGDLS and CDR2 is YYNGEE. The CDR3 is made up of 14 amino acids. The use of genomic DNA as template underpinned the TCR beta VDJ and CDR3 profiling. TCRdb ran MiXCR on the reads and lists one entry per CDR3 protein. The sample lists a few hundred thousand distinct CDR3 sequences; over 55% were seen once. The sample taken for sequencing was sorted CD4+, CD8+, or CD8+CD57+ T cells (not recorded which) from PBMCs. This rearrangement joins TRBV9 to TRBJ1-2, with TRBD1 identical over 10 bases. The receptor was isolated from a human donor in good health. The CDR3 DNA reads TGTGCCAGCAGCGCCAGACAGGGGGCTGGTGGCTACACCTTC. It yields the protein CASSARQGAGGYTF.